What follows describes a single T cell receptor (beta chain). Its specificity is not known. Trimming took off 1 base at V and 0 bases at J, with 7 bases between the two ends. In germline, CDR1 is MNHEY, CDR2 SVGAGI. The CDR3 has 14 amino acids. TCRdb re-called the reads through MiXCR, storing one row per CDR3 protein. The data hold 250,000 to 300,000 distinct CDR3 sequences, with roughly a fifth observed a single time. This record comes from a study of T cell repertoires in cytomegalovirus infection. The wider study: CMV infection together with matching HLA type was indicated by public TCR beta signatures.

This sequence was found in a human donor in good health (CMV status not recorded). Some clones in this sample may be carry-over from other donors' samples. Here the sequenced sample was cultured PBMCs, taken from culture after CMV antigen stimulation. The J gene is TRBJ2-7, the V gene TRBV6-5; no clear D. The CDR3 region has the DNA TGTGCCAGCAGTTACTTCGGCAACTCCTACGAGCAGTACTTC. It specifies CASSYFGNSYEQYF.